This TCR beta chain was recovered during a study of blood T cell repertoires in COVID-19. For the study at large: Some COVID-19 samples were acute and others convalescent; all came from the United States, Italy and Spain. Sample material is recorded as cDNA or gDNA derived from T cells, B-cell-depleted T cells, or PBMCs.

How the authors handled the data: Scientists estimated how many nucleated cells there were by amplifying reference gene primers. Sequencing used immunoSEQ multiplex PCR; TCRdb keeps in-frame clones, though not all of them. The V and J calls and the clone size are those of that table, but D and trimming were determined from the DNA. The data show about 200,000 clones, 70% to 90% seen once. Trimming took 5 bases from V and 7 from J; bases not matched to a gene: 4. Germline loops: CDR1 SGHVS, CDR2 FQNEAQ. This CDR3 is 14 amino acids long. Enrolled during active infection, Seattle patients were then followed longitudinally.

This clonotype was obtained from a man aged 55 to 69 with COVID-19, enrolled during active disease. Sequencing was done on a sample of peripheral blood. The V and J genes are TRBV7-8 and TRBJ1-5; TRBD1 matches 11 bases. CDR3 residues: CASSAGTGGQPQHF. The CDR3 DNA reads TGTGCCAGCAGCGCCGGGACAGGGGGACAGCCCCAGCATTTT.